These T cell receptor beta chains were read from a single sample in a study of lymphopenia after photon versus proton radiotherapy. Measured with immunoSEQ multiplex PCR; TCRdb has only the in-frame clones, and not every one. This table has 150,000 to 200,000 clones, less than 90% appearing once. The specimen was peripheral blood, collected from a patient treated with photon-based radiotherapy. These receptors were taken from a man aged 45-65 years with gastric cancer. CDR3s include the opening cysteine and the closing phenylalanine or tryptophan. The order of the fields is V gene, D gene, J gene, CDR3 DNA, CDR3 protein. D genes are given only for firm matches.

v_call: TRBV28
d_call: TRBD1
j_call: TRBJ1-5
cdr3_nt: TGTGCCAGCATGGGGACAGCCAATCAGCCCCAGCATTTT
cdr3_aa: CASMGTANQPQHF

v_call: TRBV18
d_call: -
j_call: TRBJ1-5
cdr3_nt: TGTGCCAGCTCACCTTCTGGGGGCCGGAGCAATCAGCCCCAGCATTTT
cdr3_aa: CASSPSGGRSNQPQHF

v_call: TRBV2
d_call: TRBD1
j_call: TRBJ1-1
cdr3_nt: TGTGCCAGCAGTGAATTAAGATACACAACAGGGGGCAATGCTTTCTTT
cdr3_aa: CASSELRYTTGGNAFF

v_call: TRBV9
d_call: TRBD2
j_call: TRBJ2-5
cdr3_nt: TGTGCCAGCAGCGTAGGGGCGGGAGAGGGCAAGACCCAGTACTTC
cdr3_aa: CASSVGAGEGKTQYF

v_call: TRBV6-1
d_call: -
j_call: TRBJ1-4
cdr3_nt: TGTGCCAGCCGGCCCGGGGGGCTTCGGGAAAAACTGTTTTTT
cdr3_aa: CASRPGGLREKLFF

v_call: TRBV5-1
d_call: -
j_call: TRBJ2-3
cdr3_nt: TGCGCCAGCAGCTTGGGTGGAGGGGGCCCAGATACGCAGTATTTT
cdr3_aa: CASSLGGGGPDTQYF

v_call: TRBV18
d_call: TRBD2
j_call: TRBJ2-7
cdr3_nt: TGTGCCAGCTCACCTTCAGCGGGACTATCCTCTGAGCAGTACTTC
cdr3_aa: CASSPSAGLSSEQYF

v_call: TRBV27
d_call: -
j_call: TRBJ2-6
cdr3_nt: TGTGCCAGCAATGATGGGGGGGCAGGGGCCAACGTCCTGACTTTC
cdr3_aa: CASNDGGAGANVLTF

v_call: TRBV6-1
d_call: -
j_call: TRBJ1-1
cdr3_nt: TGTGCCAGCAGTGAGGGCAGGCCGAACACTGAAGCTTTCTTT
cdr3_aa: CASSEGRPNTEAFF

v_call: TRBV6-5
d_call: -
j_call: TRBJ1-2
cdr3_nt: TGTGCCAGCACTGCCCCCCAGGGGATAGGCGGCTACACCTTC
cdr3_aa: CASTAPQGIGGYTF

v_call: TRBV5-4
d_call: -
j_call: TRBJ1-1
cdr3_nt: TGTGCCAGCAGCGTCGCTGGCGTGAACACTGAAGCTTTCTTT
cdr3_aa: CASSVAGVNTEAFF

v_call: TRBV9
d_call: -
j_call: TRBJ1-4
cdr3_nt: TGTGCCAGCAGCGTGACAGTGGGGGGGACTAATGAAAAACTGTTTTTT
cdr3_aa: CASSVTVGGTNEKLFF